The entry below gives a single T cell receptor (beta chain) sequence along with its context. The record originates from a study of blood T cell repertoires in COVID-19. For the study at large: Material from acute and convalescent COVID-19 was sourced from the United States, Italy and Spain. In each case, the material was cDNA or gDNA derived from T cells, B-cell-depleted T cells, or PBMCs.

Source study methods: Amplification from reference gene primers served as the basis for estimated nucleated cell counts. This table comes from immunoSEQ multiplex PCR, and its TCRdb copy is limited to in-frame clones, with some not included. Clone size and V and J calls were adopted from that table, with D and trimming inferred from the DNA. The table includes some 250,000 clones, over 75% detected once. This sequence was found in a woman in her thirties with acute or convalescent COVID-19. The sample was peripheral blood.

The CDR3 sequence: CASSLPVAGSGNEKLFF. DNA of the CDR3: TGTGCCAGCAGCTTACCCGTCGCGGGTTCGGGAAATGAAAAACTGTTTTTT. V gene TRBV5-4 combines with J gene TRBJ1-4; D is undetermined. The CDR3 spans 17 residues. Germline CDR1 and CDR2: SGHNT and YYREEE (reference sequence). V was clipped by 2 bases and J by 5 bases, with 19 bases between them.